These 21 T cell receptor beta chains share one sample of origin, sequenced in a study of vaccination effects on CD4 cells after COVID-19. Researchers isolated CD4+ T cells once about 11 days of culture had elapsed. TCRdb's copy holds only in-frame clones and misses some; the assay was immunoSEQ multiplex PCR. The sample has around 45,000 clones, more than 75% seen once; the top ten hold roughly 12%. Their antigens remain unidentified. Sequenced here: CD4+ T cells from PBMCs cultured without peptide, sampled before COVID-19 vaccination. The source is a human donor who had a prior SARS-CoV-2 infection.

The chain has TRBV19 and TRBJ1-5; possible D gene TRBD1, 5 bases. This CDR3 comprises 15 residues. V was cut by 1 base and J by 3 bases, with 10 bases left in between. Germline V gives CDR1 LNHDA, CDR2 SQIVND (reference sequence). As DNA, the CDR3 is TGTGCCAGTAGTATAGTGGGGGGGTCCAATCAGCCCCAGCATTTT. Residues: CASSIVGGSNQPQHF.

The CDR3 region is CASSLLQNTEAFF. In DNA, the CDR3 is TGTGCCAGCAGCTTATTGCAGAACACTGAAGCTTTCTTT. The chain joins TRBV7-2 to TRBJ1-1; D is unclear. The CDR3 is 13 residues long. The germline CDR1 and CDR2 sequences are SGHTA and FQGNSA. The germline V and J ends were trimmed by 2 bases and 1 base, with 5 bases remaining between them.

The chain has TRBV18 and TRBJ2-2, with unresolved D. Germline V CDR1 and CDR2: KGHSH, LQKENI. With 6 bases removed from V and 1 base from J, the gap between germline ends came to 15 bases. This CDR3 is built from 16 residues. The CDR3 spells CASSTTGYLNTGELFF. DNA of the CDR3: TGTGCCAGCTCCACCACCGGGTACCTGAACACCGGGGAGCTGTTTTTT.

A few counts support this clone. V and J are TRBV5-1 and TRBJ2-3, with D possibly TRBD1 on 6 matching bases. Per the germline V gene, CDR1 is SGHRS and CDR2 is YFSETQ. V shed 4 bases and J shed 9 bases, with 24 bases lying between them. There are 16 residues in the CDR3. The CDR3 is CASSLDPGTPIETQYF. The CDR3 DNA reads TGCGCCAGCAGCCTAGATCCCGGGACACCCATCGAGACGCAGTATTTT.

The gene calls are TRBV6-5 and TRBJ1-5; D remains ambiguous. Germline CDR1 and CDR2: MNHEY and SVGAGI. The CDR3 runs 14 residues. Deletions cut 0 bases from V and 7 bases from J, with 10 bases between. The CDR3 reads CASSYSAVEQPQHF. The CDR3 DNA reads as TGTGCCAGCAGTTACTCGGCAGTTGAACAGCCCCAGCATTTT.

The rearrangement uses TRBV5-1 and TRBJ2-5; D uncertain. The CDR3 covers 15 residues. Germline lookup yields CDR1 SGHRS and CDR2 YFSETQ. Trimming stripped 2 bases from V and 2 bases from J, with 13 bases between. CDR3 DNA: TGCGCCAGCAGCTTAGGGCCCAGCAAACAAGAGACCCAGTACTTC. Protein product: CASSLGPSKQETQYF.

The chain combines TRBV6-5 with TRBJ1-6; no firm D call. The CDR3 sequence is 13 residues long. CDR1 is MNHEY, CDR2 SVGAGI, per germline. The V gene lost 2 bases and the J gene lost 9 bases, with 8 bases spanning the gap. CDR3 nucleotides: TGTGCCAGCAGTTACGGGCGGGGTTCACCCCTCCACTTT. It yields the protein CASSYGRGSPLHF.

The rearrangement uses TRBV19 and TRBJ1-6; D gene unclear. V lost 6 bases and J 0 bases, leaving 6 bases between the germline ends. The CDR3 totals 14 residues. The germline V gene encodes CDR1 LNHDA and CDR2 SQIVND (reference sequence). DNA for the CDR3: TGTGCCAGTAGGGGTGGCTCCTATAATTCACCCCTCCACTTT. Its protein is CASRGGSYNSPLHF. The whole variable domain, remainder taken from reference TRBV19 and TRBJ1-6, is DGGITQSPKYLFRKEGQNVTLSCEQNLNHDAMYWYRQDPGQGLRLIYYSQIVNDFQKGDIAEGYSVSREKKESFPLTVTSAQKNPTAFYLCASRGGSYNSPLHFGNGTRLTVT.

This clone was picked up a small number of times. This rearrangement joins TRBV11-3 to TRBJ2-7; TRBD1 aligns across 8 bases. With 5 bases clipped from V and 6 bases from J, the junction kept 6 bases outside the gene matches. The CDR3 spans 13 residues. The germline CDR1 and CDR2 sequences are SGHNT and YENEEA. CDR3 sequence reads: CASSPRQGSEQYF. As DNA, the CDR3 is TGTGCCAGCAGCCCCCGACAGGGGAGCGAGCAGTACTTC.

V usage is TRBV6-2 or TRBV6-3 and J usage is TRBJ2-1; D remains unclear. The V gene's germline CDR1 is MNHEY and CDR2 SVGEGT. Trimming took 2 bases from V and 1 from J, leaving 6 bases between them. CDR3 length: 14 amino acids. CDR3 DNA sequence: TGTGCCAGCAGTTACCAGAGTTCCTACAATGAGCAGTTCTTC. Translation gives CASSYQSSYNEQFF.

The chain couples TRBV7-6 to TRBJ2-2; TRBD2 matches at 12 bases. V shed 6 bases, J shed 4 bases, and the junction held 6 bases outside the gene matches. The CDR3 has 16 amino acids. Germline CDR1 reads SGHVS; CDR2 reads FNYEAQ. The CDR3 region has the DNA TGTGCCAGCAGGAGCCGGACTAGCGGGACCACCGGGGAGCTGTTTTTT. This sequence encodes CASRSRTSGTTGELFF.

The J gene is TRBJ2-1, the V gene TRBV5-4; a weak D match, TRBD2 (6 bases). V lost 0 bases and J 4 bases, leaving 11 bases between the germline ends. Germline V lookup: CDR1 SGHNT, CDR2 YYREEE (reference sequence). The CDR3 runs 15 residues. The CDR3 DNA is TGTGCCAGCAGCTTGGCGGCGGGACCGTACAATGAGCAGTTCTTC. Amino acids: CASSLAAGPYNEQFF.

The chain carries TRBV7-2 and TRBJ2-5; D gene ambiguous. The germline V gene encodes CDR1 SGHTA and CDR2 FQGNSA. With 0 bases removed from V and 1 base from J, the gap between germline ends came to 9 bases. The CDR3 totals 15 residues. As DNA, the CDR3 is TGTGCCAGCAGCTTAGCGGTGAGGTTCCAAGAGACCCAGTACTTC. This codes for CASSLAVRFQETQYF.

V gene TRBV18 combines with J gene TRBJ2-7; D ambiguous. Trimming cost V 2 bases and J 5 bases, with 19 bases left between them. Germline lookup yields CDR1 KGHSH and CDR2 LQKENI. The CDR3 contains 16 residues. The CDR3, as DNA: TGTGCCAGCTCACCAAACGGCCCGTATCTACTCGACGAGCAGTACTTC. Protein sequence: CASSPNGPYLLDEQYF.

The V and J genes are TRBV10-3 and TRBJ1-1; TRBD1 is a possible D gene (5 bases). V gave up 7 bases and J gave up 8 bases, with 14 bases separating them. Germline lookup yields CDR1 ENHRY and CDR2 SYGVKD. There are 12 residues in the CDR3. The CDR3, as DNA: TGTGCCATCAACGGCGGTCGGGGCGAAGCTTTCTTT. Its translation: CAINGGRGEAFF.

The J gene is TRBJ2-3, the V gene TRBV7-2; D is uncertain. Germline V gene data show CDR1 as SGHTA and CDR2 as FQGNSA. The CDR3 sequence is 14 residues long. The V and J ends lost 2 bases and 2 bases respectively, with 8 bases between them. The CDR3 DNA reads as TGTGCCAGCAGCTTATTAAGGACCACAGATACGCAGTATTTT. This sequence encodes CASSLLRTTDTQYF.

The chain carries TRBV2 and TRBJ1-4; 7 bases are a match to TRBD1. Germline V lookup: CDR1 SNHLY, CDR2 FYNNEI. J gave up 0 bases and V 5 bases, and 9 bases lay outside the gene matches. This CDR3 comprises 17 residues. CDR3 DNA: TGTGCCAGCAGTCGCCCCCGAGGGGGCCCAACTAATGAAAAACTGTTTTTT. This translates into CASSRPRGGPTNEKLFF.

The rearrangement joins TRBV3-1 (or the pseudogene TRBV3-2) to TRBJ2-7; possible D gene TRBD2, 5 bases. Germline V gene data show CDR1 as LGHDT and CDR2 as YNNKEL (reference sequence). V was cut by 0 bases and J by 2 bases, with 14 bases left in between. This CDR3 is built from 16 residues. The CDR3 sequence: CASSQDPRAYTYEQYF. The CDR3 nucleotides read TGTGCCAGCAGCCAAGACCCGCGGGCTTACACCTACGAGCAGTACTTC.

V and J are TRBV14 and TRBJ2-7; 8 bases map to TRBD2. V was clipped by 0 bases and J by 5 bases; unmatched bases: 12. CDR1 is SGHDN and CDR2 is FVKESK in the germline V gene. The CDR3 sequence is 17 residues long. In DNA form, the CDR3 reads TGTGCCAGCAGCCAAGATAAGGGTGGCGGGAGGTCCCACGAGCAGTACTTC. Protein sequence: CASSQDKGGGRSHEQYF.

The chain has TRBV24-1 and TRBJ2-3; D remains unclear. V dropped 4 bases and J dropped 7 bases, with 14 bases sitting between them. Germline V gene data show CDR1 as KGHDR and CDR2 as SFDVKD. This CDR3 has 14 amino acids. CDR3 in DNA: TGTGCCACCAGTGACCCCATTGATTTCCATACGCAGTATTTT. Translated, it gives CATSDPIDFHTQYF.

The V call is TRBV5-8, the J call TRBJ2-2, with D unresolved. Trimming pared 4 bases from V and 5 bases from J, leaving 18 bases between. Germline values: CDR1 SGHTS, CDR2 YDEGEE. The CDR3 consists of 16 residues. As DNA, the CDR3 is TGTGCCAGCAGCGTTGTACGGGTTGGTTTTACCGGGGAGCTGTTTTTT. Its protein is CASSVVRVGFTGELFF.